The source of this T cell receptor beta chain is a study of T cell responses to AZD1222 COVID-19 vaccine (dated by TCRdb to the early 2020s). Context from the whole study: TCR sequencing covered approximately 230 trial participants: roughly 200 given two doses of AZD1222 and approximately 26 given two doses of MenACWY control vaccine. Trial participants were enrolled into age subgroups of 18-55, 56-69 and 70-plus years, which contained 148, 28 and 57 TCR-sequenced participants, respectively.

The CDR3 regions of human TCRbeta chains were subjected to immunosequencing. In the paper's pipeline: Repertoire TCRs were checked for matches against a reference library of SARS-CoV-2-specific TCRs that had been generated using the MIRA antigen-specificity platform. Breadth meant the fraction of unique TCRs that were SARS-CoV-2-associated, whereas depth meant the fraction of total T cells that were SARS-CoV-2-associated. Using the MIRA data, each spike-specific TCR was mapped to the spike region that the TCR reacts to and placed in a CD4 or CD8 class. Log10-transformed breadth and depth values were compared by one-way ANOVA with Sidak's multiple comparisons tests. TCRdb holds this immuneACCESS table with in-frame rearrangements only. Some clones are missing; in checked studies, unresolved V genes explain under half, and the rest has no known cause. V, J and clone size were drawn from that table, and D and trimming were deduced from the DNA. The table for this sample lists over 130,000 clones. Jointly, the top ten make up 2% to 2.5% of the sample.

Deletion took 4 bases off V and 5 bases off J, with a span of 15 bases between the germline ends. Taken from the germline V gene, the CDR1 and CDR2 loops are MGHDK and SYGVNS. Including the terminal cysteine and phenylalanine, the CDR3 comprises 14 residues. Only the CDR3 region is kept as DNA, spanning 42 bases read in frame from base 1. According to the study, the label for this sample's time point signals: baseline before first vaccination. Vaccinee samples came from UK trials COV001 and COV002, including a single-blind randomized controlled phase 2/3 trial of AZD1222 (ChAdOx1 nCoV-19) in healthy adults. Trial participant PBMC samples were collected at day 0 and day 28 after the second dose for TCRbeta chain sequencing. Overall study results and their limits: CD4 TCRs associated with the vaccine covered the entire spike protein, and the dominant responses were in regions 160-218 and 743-854. Reportedly, almost half of the unique spike-specific TCRs recognized epitopes lying outside the regions that are mutated in the B.1.351 and B.1.1.7 variants. Most participants were white British and females outnumbered males, and the authors suggested that clonal diversity may have been underestimated. The 56-69-year group was small, and its depth increase did not reach significance, likely because of low power. Because no day 14 peak-response samples were available, the repertoires could be characterized only after the peak T cell response. After two AZD1222 doses, spike-specific TCR breadth and depth were significantly higher than at day 0 and than in MenACWY recipients. Conclusions about previously exposed vaccinees are limited, since just a handful of AZD1222 recipients were seropositive for SARS-CoV-2 at baseline.

In the case of this clone: The target of this receptor is not known.

The sequence came from an adult in good health. Material: peripheral blood. The sequence is built from TRBV25-1 and TRBJ2-7; the D assignment is uncertain and may be TRBD1 or TRBD2, with 5 bases supporting each. This receptor carries the CDR3 CASSAPGQGDEQYF. In nucleotides, the sequence is TGTGCCAGCAGTGCCCCGGGGCAAGGGGACGAGCAGTACTTC.